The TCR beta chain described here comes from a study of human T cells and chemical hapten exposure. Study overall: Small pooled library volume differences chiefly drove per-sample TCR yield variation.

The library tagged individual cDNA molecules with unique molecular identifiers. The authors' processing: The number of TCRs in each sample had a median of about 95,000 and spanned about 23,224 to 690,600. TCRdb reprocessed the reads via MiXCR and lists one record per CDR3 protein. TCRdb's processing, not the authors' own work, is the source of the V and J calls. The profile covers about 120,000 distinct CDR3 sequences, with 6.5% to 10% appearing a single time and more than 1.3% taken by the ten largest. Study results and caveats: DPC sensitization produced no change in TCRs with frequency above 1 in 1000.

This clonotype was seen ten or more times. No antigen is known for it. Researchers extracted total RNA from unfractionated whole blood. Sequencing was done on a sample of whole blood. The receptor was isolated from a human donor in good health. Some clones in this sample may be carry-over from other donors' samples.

The CDR3 bases are TGTGCCAGCAGCTTAGGGACTAGCGGTTCCTACGAGCAGTACTTC. Protein product: CASSLGTSGSYEQYF. The chain has TRBV7-9 and TRBJ2-7; 10 bases align to TRBD2. Germline V gives CDR1 SEHNR, CDR2 FQNEAQ (reference sequence). This CDR3 contains 15 residues. Germline trimming cut 1 base from V and 1 base from J; bases unmatched to any gene: 1.